This paragraph reports one TCR beta chain. Its antigen is unknown. This entry is derived from a study of cytomegalovirus exposure and HLA in healthy donors. Study in general: Early release data held around 82 million unique TCRs from HLA-typed donors. Broader study findings: Later genetic work tied a missense DCLRE1C variant to beta-chain V and J trimming.

It was with 60 Vbeta and 13 Jbeta primers that the PCR ran. Per the authors' pipeline: Unique TCR beta chains totaled about 73 million in a later count, with approximately 11 million of them shared. The data were produced by immunoSEQ multiplex PCR, yet TCRdb's version contains in-frame clones alone and is incomplete. The V and J calls and the clone size are those of that table, but D and trimming were determined from the DNA. Seen here are 45,000 to 75,000 clones, about 71% observed once, and the top ten hold roughly 19%. This CDR3 spans 15 amino acids. The V end lost 0 bases, the J end lost 1 base, and 9 bases lay between the germline ends. Germline values: CDR1 MNHEY, CDR2 SVGAGI. At the time of sampling, donors were nominally healthy, though unrecorded immune exposures were likely.

The chain combines TRBV6-5 with TRBJ1-1, with D possibly being TRBD1 (5 bases). The sequence came from a woman aged 60-75 years in good health and CMV-seropositive. Sequenced material: PBMCs. The CDR3 DNA reads TGTGCCAGCAGTTACTCAGGGGAACCGAACACTGAAGCTTTCTTT. Protein sequence: CASSYSGEPNTEAFF.